The T cell receptor (beta chain) described here comes from a study of blood T cell repertoires in COVID-19. Across the study: In each case, the material was cDNA or gDNA derived from T cells, B-cell-depleted T cells, or PBMCs.

This clone has just a few counts. Repertoires were generated with immunoSEQ multiplex PCR, while TCRdb's copy carries only in-frame clones and drops some. The table lists 75,000 to 95,000 clones, roughly 87% of them singletons. The CDR3 contains 16 residues. Germline V gene lookup returns CDR1 SEHNR and CDR2 FQNEAQ (reference sequence). Trimming took 5 bases from V and 4 from J, leaving 18 bases between them. The chain is built from TRBV7-9 and TRBJ1-3, with D possibly TRBD1 on 6 matching bases. The sequence came from a woman aged 55-75 years with COVID-19, enrolled during active disease. The sequencing input was peripheral blood. CDR3 amino acids: CASSTNYRDGGNTIYF. The CDR3 DNA follows: TGTGCCAGCAGCACCAACTACAGGGACGGCGGAAACACCATATATTTT. Supplemented by reference TRBV7-9 and TRBJ1-3, the full variable domain reads DTGVSQNPRHKITKRGQNVTFRCDPISEHNRLYWYRQTLGQGPEFLTYFQNEAQLEKSRLLSDRFSAERPKGSFSTLEIQRTEQGDSAMYLCASSTNYRDGGNTIYFGEGSWLTVV.